This entry concerns a single TCR beta chain. The antigen remains unidentified. The PCR had 60 Vbeta and 13 Jbeta primers. Repertoires were generated with immunoSEQ multiplex PCR, while TCRdb's copy carries only in-frame clones and drops some. The table shows 95,000 to 150,000 clones, with less than 85% occurring only once. This sample is drawn from a study of cytomegalovirus exposure and HLA in healthy donors. Study details: A data release that came early held 75 million to 85 million unique TCRs from HLA-typed donors. Notes on the study in general: The authors listed 164 TCR beta chains as cytomegalovirus-associated. A later look showed TCR association rates differing by HLA locus, highest for DRB1 and lowest for HLA-C.

J lost 7 bases, V lost 4 bases, and 9 bases had no gene match. Germline V CDR1 and CDR2: SGHDT, YYEEEE. There are 15 residues in the CDR3. Material for sequencing was PBMCs. This rearrangement joins TRBV5-6 to TRBJ1-4; the match to TRBD1 covers 8 bases. This receptor was taken from a young man in good health and CMV-seropositive. The CDR3 reads CASSLWTGIVEKLFF. In DNA, the CDR3 is TGTGCCAGCAGCCTATGGACAGGGATTGTTGAAAAACTGTTTTTT.